This T cell receptor (beta chain) was sequenced in a study of cytomegalovirus exposure and HLA in healthy donors. The study's findings and limits: It emerged from a later analysis that several of the most significant clusters appeared to be linked to common viral pathogens. Presence/absence analyses rested on an assumption that sequencing depth was roughly uniform across donors.

Germline CDR1 and CDR2: SNHLY and FYNNEI. V lost 1 base and J lost 6, with 13 bases in between. This CDR3 has 15 residues. As regards this clone: Its antigen is unidentified. Other DNA sequences from this sample encode an identical CDR3 as well.

Primers included in the PCR were 60 Vbeta and 13 Jbeta primers. Profiling relied on immunoSEQ multiplex PCR, and the TCRdb table lists in-frame clones only, not all of them. The sample includes 90,000 to 150,000 clones, under 85% seen only once; the top ten take approximately 10%. The chain links TRBV2 to TRBJ1-5, with D unresolved. This TCR came from a man aged 35-49 years in good health and CMV-seropositive. The sequenced sample consisted of PBMCs. This CDR3 is CASSEEEGAGQPQHF. CDR3 DNA: TGTGCCAGCAGTGAAGAAGAGGGCGCAGGTCAGCCCCAGCATTTT.